The 27 T cell receptor beta chains presented below share a single source sample, sequenced in a study of shared clonotypes between healthy human individuals. Using immunoSEQ multiplex PCR, the repertoire was profiled, and TCRdb retains in-frame clones only, with some absent. The sample has about 1.5 million clones; 98% are singletons. The sample comprised naive CD4+ T cells sorted from blood. As to subset: CD45RA+ positively selected. These receptors all come from a man younger than 40 in good health.

The chain has TRBV11-2 and TRBJ2-7, with TRBD2 as a possible D gene (6 bases). V was clipped by 5 bases and J by 7 bases, with 18 bases between them. CDR1 is SGHAT, CDR2 FQNNGV, per germline. CDR3 length: 14 residues. The DNA of the CDR3 is TGTGCCAGCAGCGATCTGCGAGGTCTAGCGGAGCAGTACTTC. Translated: CASSDLRGLAEQYF.

The V gene is TRBV7-2, the J gene TRBJ2-1; 9 bases align to TRBD2. Losses at the gene ends were 0 bases for V and 4 bases for J; bases not matched to a gene: 4. This CDR3 is built from 16 residues. Per the germline V gene, CDR1 is SGHTA and CDR2 is FQGNSA. CDR3 nucleotides: TGTGCCAGCAGCTTAGCCGGACTAGCGAAATACAATGAGCAGTTCTTC. As protein: CASSLAGLAKYNEQFF.

The genes are TRBV7-9 and TRBJ1-1; 8 bases are a match to TRBD1. The trim removed 4 bases at V and 1 base at J, leaving 5 bases unmatched. The CDR3 is 15 residues long. CDR1 is SEHNR and CDR2 is FQNEAQ in the germline V gene (reference sequence). The CDR3 DNA reads TGTGCCAGCAGCTCCACCGGGACAGGGAACACTGAAGCTTTCTTT. Translating it yields CASSSTGTGNTEAFF. The full variable domain, in which reference TRBV7-9 and TRBJ1-1 provide the parts outside the CDR3, is DTGVSQNPRHKITKRGQNVTFRCDPISEHNRLYWYRQTLGQGPEFLTYFQNEAQLEKSRLLSDRFSAERPKGSFSTLEIQRTEQGDSAMYLCASSSTGTGNTEAFFGQGTRLTVV.

The CDR3 here is CASSRGPQRERMTYNEQFF. The CDR3 nucleotides are TGTGCCAGCAGCAGGGGGCCCCAGCGGGAGCGGATGACATACAATGAGCAGTTCTTC. The chain couples TRBV21-1 to TRBJ2-1; the DNA was not compared with TRBD2, the D call given in the table. TRBV21-1 counts as a pseudogene. This CDR3 spans 19 amino acids.

This clone has a single count. V is TRBV2 and J is TRBJ1-3; D remains unclear. The CDR3 runs to 16 residues. Germline CDR1 and CDR2: SNHLY and FYNNEI. V lost 7 bases and J lost 1, with 17 bases in between. DNA for the CDR3: TGTGCCAGCAACCGAAGGACTGCCGGATCTGGAAACACCATATATTTT. Translation gives CASNRRTAGSGNTIYF. The whole variable domain, remainder taken from reference TRBV2 and TRBJ1-3, is EPEVTQTPSHQVTQMGQEVILRCVPISNHLYFYWYRQILGQKVEFLVSFYNNEISEKSEIFDDQFSVERPDGSNFTLKIRSTKLEDSAMYFCASNRRTAGSGNTIYFGEGSWLTVV.

Details on this clone: The junction shows a germline mismatch at one end, possibly a read error. The chain has TRBV7-9 and TRBJ2-5; no definite D call. The CDR3 runs 10 residues. Germline V CDR1 and CDR2: SEHNR, FQNEAQ (reference sequence). The CDR3 is CASSLEGYNF. Written as DNA, the CDR3 is TGTGCCAGCAGCTTAGAGGGTTATAACTTC.

As for this clone: At the DNA level, this CDR3 is encoded by other sequences in the same sample as well. The rearrangement links TRBV28 to TRBJ2-7; TRBD1 aligns across 7 bases. Trimming took 8 bases from V and 1 from J; bases not matched to a gene: 5. The germline V gene has CDR1 MDHEN and CDR2 SYDVKM. CDR3 length: 13 residues. This chain's CDR3 is CASSLQGSYEQYF. The CDR3 DNA reads TGTGCCAGCTCCCTACAGGGGTCCTACGAGCAGTACTTC. Variable domain in full (rest from reference TRBV28 and TRBJ2-7): DVKVTQSSRYLVKRTGEKVFLECVQDMDHENMFWYRQDPGLGLRLIYFSYDVKMKEKGDIPEGYSVSREKKERFSLILESASTNQTSMYLCASSLQGSYEQYFGPGTRLTVT.

The V gene is TRBV10-1, the J gene TRBJ2-3, with TRBD1 matching over 9 bases. The CDR3 sequence is 14 residues long. Germline-derived CDR1 and CDR2 are WNHNN and SYGVQD (reference sequence). With 4 bases clipped from V and 2 bases from J, the junction kept 1 base outside the gene matches. In DNA form, the CDR3 reads TGCGCCAGCAGTGGGGACAGGGTCACAGATACGCAGTATTTT. As protein: CASSGDRVTDTQYF.

This clone was recorded once. The chain has TRBV5-4 and TRBJ2-7; 9 nucleotides agree with TRBD2. V shed 4 bases, J shed 3 bases, and the junction held 5 bases outside the gene matches. The CDR3 totals 14 residues. Per the germline V gene, CDR1 is SGHNT and CDR2 is YYREEE (reference sequence). The CDR3 reads CASSRLAARYEQYF. CDR3 DNA: TGTGCCAGCAGCAGACTAGCGGCCCGCTACGAGCAGTACTTC.

This clone has just one count. V usage is TRBV29-1 and J usage is TRBJ2-3; possibly TRBD1 or TRBD2 for D (5 bases each). V was cut by 1 base and J by 2 bases, with 10 bases left in between. Germline lookup yields CDR1 SQVTM and CDR2 ANQGSEA. This CDR3 region has 14 residues. The DNA for the CDR3 is TGCAGCGTTGAAGTAGGGACCTCCACAGATACGCAGTATTTT. It translates to CSVEVGTSTDTQYF.

This clone was seen a handful of times. This chain joins TRBV6-1 and TRBJ2-2, with D hard to call. The germline V and J ends were trimmed by 6 bases and 3 bases, with 11 bases remaining between them. Germline assignment: CDR1 MNHNS and CDR2 SASEGT. This CDR3 has 14 residues. The CDR3 loop reads CASRPERYTGELFF. Written as DNA, the CDR3 is TGTGCCAGCAGACCGGAACGATACACCGGGGAGCTGTTTTTT.

This clone showed up just once. This chain uses TRBV9 with TRBJ2-1; TRBD2 matches 9 bases. J gave up 0 bases and V 3 bases, and 1 base lay outside the gene matches. CDR1 is SGDLS, CDR2 YYNGEE, per germline. CDR3 length equals 15 residues. CDR3 DNA sequence: TGTGCCAGCAGCGCTAGCGGGAACTCCTACAATGAGCAGTTCTTC. Translating gives CASSASGNSYNEQFF.

The genes are TRBV5-1 and TRBJ2-2, with TRBD2 matching 12 bases. The germline CDR1 and CDR2 sequences are SGHRS and YFSETQ. This CDR3 is built from 19 residues. V shed 4 bases and J 1 base; nucleotides not matched to a gene: 11. CDR3 residues: CASSPGLAGPTENTGELFF. The CDR3, as DNA: TGCGCCAGCAGCCCTGGACTAGCGGGACCAACAGAGAACACCGGGGAGCTGTTTTTT.

The rearrangement links TRBV7-2 to TRBJ1-4; TRBD1 aligns across 7 bases. V dropped 7 bases and J dropped 7; count of bases not matched to a gene: 6. The germline V gene encodes CDR1 SGHTA and CDR2 FQGNSA. CDR3 length: 13 residues. CDR3 amino acids: CASTSTGREKLFF. The CDR3 DNA reads as TGTGCCAGCACCTCGACAGGGCGTGAAAAACTGTTTTTT.

The CDR3 coding sequence is TGTGCCAGCAGGGGCCTAGAGCGGAGGGGGAATGAGCAGTTCTTC. This gives the protein CASRGLERRGNEQFF. The chain couples TRBV28 to TRBJ2-1, with D perhaps assigned TRBD1 or TRBD2 (6 bases each). This CDR3 comprises 15 residues. With 6 bases removed from V and 7 bases from J, the gap between germline ends came to 19 bases. CDR1 and CDR2 (germline): MDHEN, SYDVKM.

Comments on this clone: Other DNA sequences in this specimen translate into the identical CDR3. The chain employs TRBV5-1 and TRBJ2-2; a possible D gene is TRBD2 (6 bases). Germline lookup yields CDR1 SGHRS and CDR2 YFSETQ. V lost 0 bases, J lost 2 bases, and 8 bases lay in between. This CDR3 is built from 15 residues. The CDR3 region has the DNA TGCGCCAGCAGCTTGGACGGGAGAAACACCGGGGAGCTGTTTTTT. Protein sequence: CASSLDGRNTGELFF.

The chain combines TRBV7-7 with TRBJ2-1; 9 bases fit TRBD1. In germline, CDR1 is SSHAT, CDR2 FNYEAQ (reference sequence). V lost 5 bases to trimming and J lost 6 bases; unmatched junction nucleotides: 8. The CDR3 runs to 15 residues. CDR3 residues: CASSPHQTGGNEQFF. The CDR3 DNA reads TGTGCCAGCAGCCCCCATCAGACAGGGGGCAATGAGCAGTTCTTC.

CDR3 sequence: CASTKRGVGINNEQFF. In DNA, the CDR3 is TGTGCCAGCACCAAAAGAGGGGTGGGAATAAACAATGAGCAGTTCTTC. The rearrangement links TRBV27 to TRBJ2-1; D assignment may be TRBD1 or TRBD2 (5 bases each). There are 16 residues in the CDR3. Trimming removed 7 bases from V and 5 bases from J, with 21 bases in between. Germline lookup yields CDR1 MNHEY and CDR2 SMNVEV (reference sequence).

The chain joins TRBV30 to TRBJ2-3; D is undetermined. Germline V gene lookup returns CDR1 GTSNPN and CDR2 SVGIG (reference sequence). The V end lost 4 bases, the J end lost 2 bases, and 13 bases lay between the germline ends. The CDR3 sequence is 14 residues long. The CDR3 DNA sequence: TGTGCCTGGACAGACGGACCGAACACAGATACGCAGTATTTT. Translating it yields CAWTDGPNTDTQYF.

The chain has TRBV5-1 and TRBJ1-1; no definite D call. In germline, CDR1 is SGHRS, CDR2 YFSETQ. Trimming removed 6 bases from V and 2 bases from J, with 14 bases in between. The CDR3 consists of 14 residues. This CDR3 is CASKRVVGNTEAFF. CDR3 nucleotide sequence: TGCGCCAGCAAAAGGGTAGTTGGAAACACTGAAGCTTTCTTT.

The chain joins TRBV14 to TRBJ2-7; D remains unclear. Per the germline V gene, CDR1 is SGHDN and CDR2 is FVKESK. Trimming took 0 bases from V and 0 from J, leaving 6 bases between them. The CDR3 extends over 14 amino acids. The CDR3 reads CASSQEIFSYEQYF. The CDR3 DNA sequence: TGTGCCAGCAGCCAAGAGATCTTCTCCTACGAGCAGTACTTC. Based on the CDR3 plus reference TRBV14 and TRBJ2-7, the full variable domain is EAGVTQFPSHSVIEKGQTVTLRCDPISGHDNLYWYRRVMGKEIKFLLHFVKESKQDESGMPNNRFLAERTGGTYSTLKVQPAELEDSGVYFCASSQEIFSYEQYFGPGTRLTVT.

The chain is built from TRBV19 and TRBJ2-1; 8 nucleotides agree with TRBD2. V was clipped by 5 bases and J by 12 bases; unmatched bases: 6. The CDR3 length is 12 residues. The germline CDR1 and CDR2 sequences are LNHDA and SQIVND (reference sequence). The chain's CDR3 is CASSGTSGGQFF. The DNA for the CDR3 is TGTGCCAGTAGTGGAACTAGCGGTGGGCAGTTCTTC.

V is TRBV5-1 and J is TRBJ1-1, with no clear D. Trimming left V 0 bases short and J 0 bases short, with 9 bases between. The CDR3 contains 15 residues. CDR1 is SGHRS, CDR2 YFSETQ, per germline. CDR3 region: CASSLGNRMNTEAFF. Written as DNA, the CDR3 is TGCGCCAGCAGCTTGGGGAACCGGATGAACACTGAAGCTTTCTTT.

The chain joins TRBV30 to TRBJ1-4; 7 bases fit TRBD1. Trimming took 1 base from V and 4 from J; bases not matched to a gene: 9. Per the germline V gene, CDR1 is GTSNPN and CDR2 is SVGIG (reference sequence). The CDR3 contains 16 residues. In DNA form, the CDR3 reads TGTGCCTGGAGTGCCGGACAGGCCTCTTATAATGAAAAACTGTTTTTT. This encodes CAWSAGQASYNEKLFF.

This clone was found once. J is TRBJ2-2 and V is TRBV19; tentatively, D is TRBD1 (6 bases). The germline V gene encodes CDR1 LNHDA and CDR2 SQIVND (reference sequence). With 7 bases removed from V and 6 bases from J, the gap between germline ends came to 15 bases. The CDR3 has 14 amino acids. The CDR3 coding sequence is TGTGCCAGTACTACAGGGAACTTACCCGGGGAGCTGTTTTTT. It codes for CASTTGNLPGELFF.

The chain uses TRBV27 and TRBJ2-3; 9 nucleotides agree with TRBD2. Germline values: CDR1 MNHEY, CDR2 SMNVEV (reference sequence). This CDR3 has 15 amino acids. The V and J ends lost 2 bases and 2 bases, in that order; junction bases with no gene match: 2. The CDR3 reads CASSLAGGTTDTQYF. CDR3 sequence (DNA): TGTGCCAGCAGTTTAGCGGGAGGGACCACAGATACGCAGTATTTT.

The chain links TRBV11-1 to TRBJ2-1; TRBD2 matches 10 bases. With V trimmed by 3 bases and J by 7 bases, 9 bases remained unmatched. The germline gives CDR1 SGHAT, CDR2 FQDESV (reference sequence). The length of the CDR3 is 16 residues. Here the CDR3 DNA reads TGTGCCAGCAGCTTCGGGCGGCTAGCGGGAGTGAATGAGCAGTTCTTC. Translating it yields CASSFGRLAGVNEQFF.